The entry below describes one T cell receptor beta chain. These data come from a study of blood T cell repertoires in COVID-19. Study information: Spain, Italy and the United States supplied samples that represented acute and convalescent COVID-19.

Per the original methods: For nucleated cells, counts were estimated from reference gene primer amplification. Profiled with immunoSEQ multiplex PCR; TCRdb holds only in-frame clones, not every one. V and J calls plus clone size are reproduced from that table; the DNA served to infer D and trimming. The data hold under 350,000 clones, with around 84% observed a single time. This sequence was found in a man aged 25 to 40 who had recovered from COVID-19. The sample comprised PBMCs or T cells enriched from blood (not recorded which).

The CDR3 DNA reads as TGTGCCAGCATGGACGGGGGGCTGAGAGAGACCCAGTACTTC. It codes for CASMDGGLRETQYF. The chain carries TRBV27 and TRBJ2-5; a weak D match, TRBD2 (7 bases). Between the trimmed V and J ends, which lost 7 bases and 4 bases, there was a span of 16 bases. CDR1 MNHEY and CDR2 SMNVEV come from the germline V gene (reference sequence). The CDR3 totals 14 residues.